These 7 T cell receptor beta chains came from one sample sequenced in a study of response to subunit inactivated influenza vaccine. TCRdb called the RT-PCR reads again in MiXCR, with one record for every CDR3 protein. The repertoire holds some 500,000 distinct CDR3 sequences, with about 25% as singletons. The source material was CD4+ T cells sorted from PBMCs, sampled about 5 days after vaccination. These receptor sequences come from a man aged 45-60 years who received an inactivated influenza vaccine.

The CDR3 DNA sequence: TGCGCCAGCAGCTTACAGGGTATTGAAGCTTTCTTT. Its protein product is CASSLQGIEAFF. V usage is TRBV5-1 and J usage is TRBJ1-1; a possible D gene is TRBD1 (6 bases). Per the germline V gene, CDR1 is SGHRS and CDR2 is YFSETQ. The V end was cut by 2 bases, the J end by 7 bases, with 9 bases between. This CDR3 is 12 amino acids long. The whole variable domain, filled in from reference TRBV5-1 and TRBJ1-1, reads KAGVTQTPRYLIKTRGQQVTLSCSPISGHRSVSWYQQTPGQGLQFLFEYFSETQRNKGNFPGRFSGRQFSNSRSEMNVSTLELGDSALYLCASSLQGIEAFFGQGTRLTVV.

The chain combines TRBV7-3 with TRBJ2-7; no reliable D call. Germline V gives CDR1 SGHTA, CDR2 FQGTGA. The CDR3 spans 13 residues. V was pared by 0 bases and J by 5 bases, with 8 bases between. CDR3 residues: CASSLTIRDEQYF. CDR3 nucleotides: TGTGCCAGCAGCTTAACTATCCGGGACGAGCAGTACTTC.

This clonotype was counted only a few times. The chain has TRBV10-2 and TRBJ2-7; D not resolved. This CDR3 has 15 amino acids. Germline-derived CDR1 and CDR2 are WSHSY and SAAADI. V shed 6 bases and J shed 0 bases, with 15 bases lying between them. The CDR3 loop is CASRRSDQHSYEQYF. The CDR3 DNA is TGCGCCAGCAGGAGATCGGACCAGCACTCCTACGAGCAGTACTTC.

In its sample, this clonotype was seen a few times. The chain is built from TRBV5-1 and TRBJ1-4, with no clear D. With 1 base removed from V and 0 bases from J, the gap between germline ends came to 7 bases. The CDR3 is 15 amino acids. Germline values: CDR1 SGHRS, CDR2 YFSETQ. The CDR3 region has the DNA TGCGCCAGCAGCTTGCTCGGGACAACTAATGAAAAACTGTTTTTT. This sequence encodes CASSLLGTTNEKLFF.

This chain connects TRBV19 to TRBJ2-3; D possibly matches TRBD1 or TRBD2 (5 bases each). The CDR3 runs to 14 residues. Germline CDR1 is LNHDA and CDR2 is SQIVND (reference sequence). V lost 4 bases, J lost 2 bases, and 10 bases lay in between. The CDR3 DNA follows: TGTGCCAGTAGTAGAAGGGACCTCACAGATACGCAGTATTTT. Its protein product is CASSRRDLTDTQYF.

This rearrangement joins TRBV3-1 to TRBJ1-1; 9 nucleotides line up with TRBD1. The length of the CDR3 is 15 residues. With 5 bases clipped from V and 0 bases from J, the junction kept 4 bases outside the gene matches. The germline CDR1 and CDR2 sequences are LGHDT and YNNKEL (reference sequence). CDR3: CASSYGTGMNTEAFF. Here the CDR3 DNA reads TGTGCCAGCAGCTACGGGACAGGGATGAACACTGAAGCTTTCTTT.

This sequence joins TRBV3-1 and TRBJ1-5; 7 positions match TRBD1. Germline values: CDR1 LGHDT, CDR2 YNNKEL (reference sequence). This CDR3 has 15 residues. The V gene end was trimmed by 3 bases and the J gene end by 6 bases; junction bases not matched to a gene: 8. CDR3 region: CASSQMTGQGQPQHF. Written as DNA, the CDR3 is TGTGCCAGCAGCCAGATGACAGGGCAAGGTCAGCCCCAGCATTTT.